One and the same sample provided the 28 T cell receptor beta chains below, sequenced in a study of blood T cell repertoires in COVID-19. The assay was immunoSEQ multiplex PCR, and TCRdb's table has in-frame clones only and misses some. The sample carries fewer than 50,000 clones, around 80% recorded once. Sequencing was performed on peripheral blood. Receptors originate from a woman of 80 years or more with active or convalescent COVID-19.

V is TRBV6-5 and J is TRBJ1-1; 7 bases align to TRBD1. The CDR3 is made up of 13 amino acids. The trim removed 6 bases at V and 3 bases at J, leaving 4 bases unmatched. Germline assignment: CDR1 MNHEY and CDR2 SVGAGI. CDR3: CASRYGQDTEAFF. Here the CDR3 DNA reads TGTGCCAGCAGATATGGACAGGACACTGAAGCTTTCTTT.

V is TRBV27 and J is TRBJ2-7; TRBD2 matches at 10 bases. Germline V gene data show CDR1 as MNHEY and CDR2 as SMNVEV (reference sequence). This CDR3 region has 13 residues. Trimming at V came to 5 bases and at J to 6 bases, leaving 4 bases not matched to a gene. Here the CDR3 reads CASSQAGGGEQYF. CDR3 in DNA: TGTGCCAGCAGTCAAGCGGGGGGGGGCGAGCAGTACTTC.

This clone ranks as medium-sized. The rearrangement joins TRBV10-3 to TRBJ1-5; 7 bases align to TRBD1. The CDR3 runs 15 residues. In germline, CDR1 is ENHRY, CDR2 SYGVKD. Trimming took 4 bases from V and 3 from J; bases not matched to a gene: 6. The CDR3 nucleotides are TGTGCCATCAGTGGGGACAGTAAGGACAATCAGCCCCAGCATTTT. Protein sequence: CAISGDSKDNQPQHF.

The V and J genes are TRBV11-3 and TRBJ2-1; 13 bases are shared with TRBD2. The ends lost 3 bases at V and 5 bases at J; junction bases unmatched: 1. Germline V gene sequence: CDR1 SGHNT, CDR2 YENEEA. This CDR3 is built from 15 residues. The CDR3 nucleotides read TGTGCCAGCAGCTTGGGACTAGCGGGAAACAATGAGCAGTTCTTC. Protein: CASSLGLAGNNEQFF.

This clone was recorded a few times. The genes are TRBV5-1 and TRBJ2-5, with 9 bases identical to TRBD2. Germline CDR1 and CDR2: SGHRS and YFSETQ. V was clipped by 0 bases and J by 4 bases; unmatched bases: 13. CDR3 length: 18 amino acids. CDR3 bases: TGCGCCAGCAGCTTGGTTCGGGGGATAGCGGGAGCGGGAGAGACCCAGTACTTC. It translates to CASSLVRGIAGAGETQYF.

The rearrangement links TRBV28 to TRBJ2-1, with 9 bases that match TRBD2. Germline V gene data show CDR1 as MDHEN and CDR2 as SYDVKM. The CDR3 is 15 amino acids. Trimming removed 3 bases from V and 6 bases from J; junction bases left unmatched: 6. The CDR3 region has the DNA TGTGCCAGCAGTTTGCGGCTAGCGGGGAGCAATGAGCAGTTCTTC. As protein: CASSLRLAGSNEQFF.

The chain employs TRBV6-5 and TRBJ1-4, with a tentative D call TRBD1 (5 bases). The CDR3 loop spans 16 amino acids. Looked up from germline, CDR1 is MNHEY and CDR2 is SVGAGI. V was cut by 0 bases and J by 4 bases, with 12 bases left in between. CDR3 in amino acids: CASSYSLRQGNEKLFF. CDR3 sequence (DNA): TGTGCCAGCAGTTACTCCCTCCGGCAGGGTAATGAAAAACTGTTTTTT.

The CDR3 here is CASSHRDRDYNEQFF. CDR3 nucleotides: TGTGCCAGCAGCCATCGGGACAGAGACTACAATGAGCAGTTCTTC. This sequence joins TRBV7-6 and TRBJ2-1; TRBD1 aligns across 7 bases. The CDR3 length is 15 residues. Germline assignment: CDR1 SGHVS and CDR2 FNYEAQ. The J segment lost 3 bases and the V segment lost 5 bases, leaving 7 bases of the junction unmatched.

The CDR3 DNA reads TGTGCCATCAGTGAGTCGGGGGCAGGGGAACGTGAAGCTTTCTTT. Protein: CAISESGAGEREAFF. The V call is TRBV10-3, the J call TRBJ1-1; a possible D gene is TRBD1 (6 bases). CDR1 is ENHRY and CDR2 is SYGVKD in the germline V gene. CDR3 length equals 15 residues. The V end was cut by 0 bases, the J end by 7 bases, with 15 bases between.

This chain links TRBV4-3 with TRBJ2-3; TRBD2 might be the D (6 bases). Trimming left V 0 bases short and J 5 bases short, with 15 bases between. From germline, CDR1 is LGHNA and CDR2 YSLEER. The length of the CDR3 is 16 residues. The CDR3 region has the DNA TGCGCCAGCAGCCAAGAGAAGCAGGGAGGTGTAGATACGCAGTATTTT. Residues: CASSQEKQGGVDTQYF.

The chain uses TRBV28 and TRBJ2-5; D is perhaps TRBD2 (5 bases). The length of the CDR3 is 17 residues. CDR1 MDHEN and CDR2 SYDVKM come from the germline V gene. V lost 2 bases, J lost 0 bases, and 16 bases lay in between. The CDR3 bases are TGTGCCAGCAGTTTAGCGGGCGTGGTAGGGTACCAAGAGACCCAGTACTTC. This translates into CASSLAGVVGYQETQYF.

The J gene is TRBJ2-1, the V gene TRBV24-1; weak D call: TRBD1 (6 bases). V lost 10 bases and J 5 bases, leaving 14 bases between the germline ends. The length of the CDR3 is 13 residues. Germline loops: CDR1 KGHDR, CDR2 SFDVKD. In DNA form, the CDR3 reads TGTGCCACTTCAGGGGACCGGCACAATGAGCAGTTCTTC. Residues: CATSGDRHNEQFF.

This CDR3 reads CASSGTVNTEAFF. In nucleotides, the CDR3 is TGTGCCAGTAGTGGGACAGTGAACACTGAAGCTTTCTTT. The gene calls are TRBV19 and TRBJ1-1, with 7 bases that match TRBD1. V lost 5 bases, J lost 0 bases, and 0 bases stayed unmatched. The CDR3 has 13 residues. Looked up from germline, CDR1 is LNHDA and CDR2 is SQIVND (reference sequence). The full variable domain, its missing parts supplied by reference TRBV19 and TRBJ1-1, is DGGITQSPKYLFRKEGQNVTLSCEQNLNHDAMYWYRQDPGQGLRLIYYSQIVNDFQKGDIAEGYSVSREKKESFPLTVTSAQKNPTAFYLCASSGTVNTEAFFGQGTRLTVV.

V gene TRBV14 combines with J gene TRBJ2-4; weak D call: TRBD1 (5 bases). This CDR3 comprises 13 residues. Trimming stripped 2 bases from V and 9 bases from J, with 11 bases between. Per germline, CDR1 SGHDN and CDR2 FVKESK. The CDR3 sequence is CASSQQGVGIQYF. CDR3 bases: TGTGCCAGCAGCCAACAAGGGGTGGGCATTCAGTACTTC.

This clone was observed a handful of times. V is TRBV5-4 and J is TRBJ2-1; 8 bases are a match to TRBD2. The CDR3 length is 15 residues. The junction had 5 bases not matched to a gene; V was cut back by 0 bases and J by 6 bases. Germline V gives CDR1 SGHNT, CDR2 YYREEE (reference sequence). The CDR3 region is CASSLALGTSNEQFF. DNA for the CDR3: TGTGCCAGCAGCTTGGCCCTGGGGACTAGCAATGAGCAGTTCTTC.

The chain uses TRBV6-5 and TRBJ1-1; no firm D call. CDR1 and CDR2 (germline): MNHEY, SVGAGI. V lost 6 bases to trimming and J lost 1 base, with 12 bases between them. This CDR3 is built from 14 residues. CDR3 DNA sequence: TGTGCCAGCAGCCAGGCCAACGAGAACACTGAAGCTTTCTTT. Residues: CASSQANENTEAFF.

This clone has only a few counts. This chain uses TRBV6-5 with TRBJ1-2; 10 positions match TRBD1. Losses at the gene ends were 7 bases for V and 3 bases for J; bases not matched to a gene: 8. The CDR3 sequence is 15 residues long. Germline-derived CDR1 and CDR2 are MNHEY and SVGAGI. The CDR3 region is CASTQPGQGYYGYTF. The CDR3 nucleotides read TGTGCCAGCACCCAACCGGGACAGGGGTACTATGGCTACACCTTC.

V and J are TRBV27 and TRBJ1-4, with TRBD1 as a possible D gene (5 bases). CDR1 is MNHEY, CDR2 SMNVEV, per germline (reference sequence). This CDR3 has 16 amino acids. With 0 bases removed from V and 3 bases from J, the gap between germline ends came to 11 bases. The CDR3: CASSLSSTGANEKLFF. In nucleotides, the CDR3 is TGTGCCAGCAGTTTATCCTCCACAGGAGCTAATGAAAAACTGTTTTTT.

The chain uses TRBV4-3 and TRBJ2-7, with a weak D call TRBD2 (6 bases). Trimming cost V 5 bases and J 0 bases, with 14 bases left between them. There are 15 residues in the CDR3. Germline-derived CDR1 and CDR2 are LGHNA and YSLEER. The chain's CDR3 is CASSCRDLSSYEQYF. The DNA of the CDR3 is TGCGCCAGCAGCTGCCGGGACTTGAGCTCCTACGAGCAGTACTTC.

The J gene is TRBJ2-2, the V gene TRBV2, with D perhaps TRBD2 (6 bases). The CDR3 has 14 amino acids. V was shortened by 10 bases and J by 8 bases, with 20 bases between the two germline ends. CDR1 is SNHLY and CDR2 is FYNNEI in the germline V gene. The CDR3 protein is CATRAGGSNGELFF. For the CDR3, the DNA is TGTGCCACCAGGGCCGGGGGAAGCAATGGGGAGCTGTTTTTT.

This clone came up a few times. The chain is built from TRBV28 and TRBJ2-3; D remains ambiguous. V was clipped by 2 bases and J by 8 bases, with 8 bases between them. Per the germline V gene, CDR1 is MDHEN and CDR2 is SYDVKM. The CDR3 has 12 residues. The CDR3 DNA follows: TGTGCCAGCAGTTTAGTTGGTAGTACGCAGTATTTT. This sequence encodes CASSLVGSTQYF. The full variable domain, its missing parts supplied by reference TRBV28 and TRBJ2-3, is DVKVTQSSRYLVKRTGEKVFLECVQDMDHENMFWYRQDPGLGLRLIYFSYDVKMKEKGDIPEGYSVSREKKERFSLILESASTNQTSMYLCASSLVGSTQYFGPGTRLTVL.

The V call is TRBV7-9, the J call TRBJ1-4, with D tentatively TRBD1 (5 bases). The CDR3 is 13 residues long. Trimming pared 1 base from V and 8 bases from J, leaving 8 bases between. The germline V gene encodes CDR1 SEHNR and CDR2 FQNEAQ (reference sequence). In DNA, the CDR3 is TGTGCCAGCAGCTTAGGACAGTCAGAAAAACTGTTTTTT. Protein: CASSLGQSEKLFF. Combining the CDR3 with reference TRBV7-9 and TRBJ1-4 gives the whole variable domain DTGVSQNPRHKITKRGQNVTFRCDPISEHNRLYWYRQTLGQGPEFLTYFQNEAQLEKSRLLSDRFSAERPKGSFSTLEIQRTEQGDSAMYLCASSLGQSEKLFFGSGTQLSVL.

This chain connects TRBV5-4 to TRBJ2-7, with D hard to call. The CDR3 contains 16 residues. The V end was cut by 4 bases, the J end by 4 bases, with 21 bases between. Germline V gives CDR1 SGHNT, CDR2 YYREEE (reference sequence). The CDR3 here is CASSPGLQATWYEQYF. The CDR3 DNA sequence: TGTGCCAGCAGCCCCGGTCTGCAAGCCACCTGGTACGAGCAGTACTTC.

The rearrangement links TRBV29-1 to TRBJ2-1; TRBD1 agrees at 8 bases. The CDR3 spans 13 residues. Germline CDR1 and CDR2: SQVTM and ANQGSEA. The V segment lost 6 bases and the J segment 11 bases; nucleotides outside the gene matches: 12. CDR3: CSVAGQETMKQFF. CDR3 sequence (DNA): TGCAGCGTGGCGGGACAGGAGACAATGAAGCAGTTCTTC.

V gene TRBV20-1 combines with J gene TRBJ1-6, with 7 bases lining up with TRBD1. With 3 bases clipped from V and 4 bases from J, the junction kept 9 bases outside the gene matches. The CDR3 runs 16 residues. Per the germline V gene, CDR1 is DFQATT and CDR2 is SNEGSKA (reference sequence). Written as DNA, the CDR3 is TGCAGTGCTAGTGAACCTCCGGGACAGTATAATTCACCCCTCCACTTT. This translates into CSASEPPGQYNSPLHF.

This chain links TRBV5-1 with TRBJ2-2; D gene unclear. The CDR3 length is 11 residues. The V gene lost 7 bases and the J gene lost 7 bases, with 8 bases spanning the gap. Per germline, CDR1 SGHRS and CDR2 YFSETQ. The CDR3 reads CASSFGGELFF. The CDR3 DNA is TGCGCCAGCTCTTTCGGCGGGGAGCTGTTTTTT. Complete variable domain (other parts from reference TRBV5-1 and TRBJ2-2): KAGVTQTPRYLIKTRGQQVTLSCSPISGHRSVSWYQQTPGQGLQFLFEYFSETQRNKGNFPGRFSGRQFSNSRSEMNVSTLELGDSALYLCASSFGGELFFGEGSRLTVL.

The chain employs TRBV4-1 and TRBJ2-3; D may be TRBD2 (6 bases). CDR3 length equals 14 residues. Germline CDR1 and CDR2: MGHRA and YSYEKL. Trimming took off 7 bases at V and 2 bases at J, with 13 bases between the two ends. CDR3 protein: CASMGGQDTDTQYF. For the CDR3, the DNA is TGCGCCAGCATGGGAGGTCAGGACACAGATACGCAGTATTTT.

The chain joins TRBV7-6 to TRBJ1-3, with a weak D call TRBD1 (5 bases). The germline V gene encodes CDR1 SGHVS and CDR2 FNYEAQ. Trimming left V 1 base short and J 0 bases short, with 16 bases between. The CDR3 has 18 residues. The CDR3 loop is CASSLEWEGPGSGNTIYF. The CDR3 bases are TGTGCCAGCAGCTTAGAGTGGGAGGGGCCCGGCTCTGGAAACACCATATATTTT.